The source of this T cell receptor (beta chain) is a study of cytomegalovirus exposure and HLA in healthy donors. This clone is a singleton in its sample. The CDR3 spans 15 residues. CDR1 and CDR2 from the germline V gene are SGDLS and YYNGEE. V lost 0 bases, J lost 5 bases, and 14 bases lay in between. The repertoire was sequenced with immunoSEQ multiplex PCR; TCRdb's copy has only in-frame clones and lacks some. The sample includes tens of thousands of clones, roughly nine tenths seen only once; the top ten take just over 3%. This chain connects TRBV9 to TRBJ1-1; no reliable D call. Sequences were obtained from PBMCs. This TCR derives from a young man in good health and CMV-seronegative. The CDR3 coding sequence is TGTGCCAGCAGCGTAGGTGGCAACAAGATGACTGAAGCTTTCTTT. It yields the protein CASSVGGNKMTEAFF.